This T cell receptor (beta chain) is drawn from a study of control samples from healthy donors and cancer patients. Trimming cost V 0 bases and J 0 bases, with 7 bases left between them. Germline CDR1 and CDR2: SGHKS and YYEKEE (reference sequence). This CDR3 has 14 residues. This table comes from immunoSEQ multiplex PCR, and its TCRdb copy is limited to in-frame clones, with some not included. The table has some 120,000 clones, around 87% seen once. Sample: PBMCs. The receptor was derived from a woman in her forties or fifties with colorectal cancer. The rearrangement joins TRBV5-5 to TRBJ2-7; D unresolved. CDR3 amino acids: CASSLAGISYEQYF. The CDR3 bases are TGTGCCAGCAGCTTGGCTGGCATCTCCTACGAGCAGTACTTC.